These 18 T cell receptor beta chains were sequenced from one sample in a study of T cells in localized non-small cell lung cancer. Profiled with immunoSEQ multiplex PCR; TCRdb holds only in-frame clones, not every one. Of roughly 58,000 clones in the sample, about four fifths were seen once. The input for sequencing was PBMCs, taken before any cancer treatment. Receptors were obtained from a man aged 35-75 years with stage II lung adenocarcinoma.

The chain joins TRBV4-1 to TRBJ2-5; 14 nucleotides agree with TRBD2. The ends lost 4 bases at V and 1 base at J; junction bases unmatched: 14. The germline gives CDR1 MGHRA, CDR2 YSYEKL. The CDR3 has 20 residues. The CDR3 protein is CASSRGSGLAGGSSQETQYF. CDR3 DNA sequence: TGCGCCAGCAGCCGGGGCTCCGGACTAGCGGGAGGCTCCTCCCAAGAGACCCAGTACTTC.

This clone was counted a single time. This chain uses TRBV6-1 with TRBJ2-7; D is uncertain. The CDR3 is 13 residues long. Germline V gene sequence: CDR1 MNHNS, CDR2 SASEGT. V lost 5 bases and J lost 0, with 8 bases in between. CDR3 sequence reads: CASSNSISYEQYF. Here the CDR3 DNA reads TGTGCCAGCAGTAACTCTATCTCCTACGAGCAGTACTTC.

The rearrangement links TRBV9 to TRBJ1-4; D gene uncertain. Germline V gene sequence: CDR1 SGDLS, CDR2 YYNGEE. V was clipped by 0 bases and J by 6 bases, with 21 bases between them. The CDR3 spans 18 residues. CDR3 DNA: TGTGCCAGCAGCGTAGGGCTGCCGACCCCTGCCAGTTATGAAAAACTGTTTTTT. It is translated as CASSVGLPTPASYEKLFF.

This chain uses TRBV2 with TRBJ2-3; D possibly corresponds to TRBD2 (7 bases). Trimming stripped 2 bases from V and 0 bases from J, with 12 bases between. CDR3 length equals 16 residues. CDR1 and CDR2 from the germline V gene are SNHLY and FYNNEI. The CDR3 DNA follows: TGTGCCAGCAGTGAATACGGGGGGCTTAGCACAGATACGCAGTATTTT. Its protein is CASSEYGGLSTDTQYF.

V gene TRBV7-9 combines with J gene TRBJ2-1, with D perhaps TRBD2 (6 bases). The V end lost 5 bases, the J end lost 5 bases, and 16 bases lay between the germline ends. There are 15 residues in the CDR3. Germline V lookup: CDR1 SEHNR, CDR2 FQNEAQ (reference sequence). This chain's CDR3 is CASSARDSVDNEQFF. Written as DNA, the CDR3 is TGTGCCAGCAGCGCCCGGGACTCTGTGGACAATGAGCAGTTCTTC.

This clone was seen just once. This chain links TRBV11-2 with TRBJ2-1, with 16 bases identical to TRBD2. Germline V lookup: CDR1 SGHAT, CDR2 FQNNGV. Trimming removed 11 bases from V and 8 bases from J; junction bases left unmatched: 6. The CDR3 is 14 amino acids. CDR3 protein: CACSGTSGRDEQFF. The CDR3 bases are TGTGCCTGTTCCGGGACTAGCGGGAGGGATGAGCAGTTCTTC.

The chain uses TRBV2 and TRBJ1-2; TRBD1 is a possible D gene (6 bases). V lost 4 bases, J lost 6 bases, and 15 bases lay in between. Germline V gene sequence: CDR1 SNHLY, CDR2 FYNNEI. The CDR3 covers 14 residues. CDR3: CASSGLGGANGYTF. DNA for the CDR3: TGTGCCAGCAGTGGGCTCGGGGGGGCAAATGGCTACACCTTC.

Turning to this clone: This sample also contains other DNA sequences that code for the same CDR3. The rearrangement joins TRBV29-1 to TRBJ2-2; TRBD2 matches at 12 bases. CDR1 is SQVTM and CDR2 is ANQGSEA in the germline V gene. This CDR3 region has 13 residues. The V gene end was trimmed by 6 bases and the J gene end by 7 bases; junction bases not matched to a gene: 3. The CDR3 DNA follows: TGCAGCGTGACTAGCGGGAGCTTCGGGGAGCTGTTTTTT. It is translated as CSVTSGSFGELFF.

The genes are TRBV11-1 and TRBJ1-1, with D maybe TRBD1 (6 bases). V lost 5 bases to trimming and J lost 5 bases, with 15 bases between them. CDR1 and CDR2 (germline): SGHAT, FQDESV (reference sequence). The CDR3 is made up of 14 amino acids. The CDR3 spells CASSIRRQETEAFF. CDR3 DNA sequence: TGTGCCAGCAGCATCCGGAGACAGGAGACTGAAGCTTTCTTT.

This clone was counted a single time. The CDR3 spells CASSPGQGVTDTQYF. The CDR3 region has the DNA TGTGCCAGCAGTCCCGGACAGGGCGTCACAGATACGCAGTATTTT. The V gene is TRBV6-4, the J gene TRBJ2-3; 8 nucleotides agree with TRBD1. The V and J ends lost 5 bases and 2 bases, in that order; junction bases with no gene match: 6. This CDR3 comprises 15 residues. Germline-derived CDR1 and CDR2 are MRHNA and SNTAGT.

The genes are TRBV11-3 and TRBJ2-7; D gene unclear. This CDR3 region has 13 residues. The germline gives CDR1 SGHNT, CDR2 YENEEA. V gave up 1 base and J gave up 3 bases, with 7 bases separating them. The CDR3 bases are TGTGCCAGCAGCTTAGGGCAGGACTACGAGCAGTACTTC. Protein product: CASSLGQDYEQYF.

This clone was observed many times. The chain links TRBV9 to TRBJ2-1, with D possibly being TRBD2 (5 bases). V was trimmed by 6 bases and J by 5 bases, leaving 18 bases between them. The CDR3 totals 15 residues. In germline, CDR1 is SGDLS, CDR2 YYNGEE. CDR3 amino acids: CASTQAASSNNEQFF. The CDR3 region has the DNA TGTGCCAGCACCCAGGCGGCTAGCAGTAACAATGAGCAGTTCTTC.

The chain links TRBV9 to TRBJ2-1, with 13 bases aligning to TRBD2. The CDR3 covers 16 residues. The V gene's germline CDR1 is SGDLS and CDR2 YYNGEE. The junction had 3 bases not matched to a gene; V was cut back by 4 bases and J by 2 bases. CDR3 region: CASSPGTSGTYNEQFF. CDR3 coding DNA: TGTGCCAGCAGCCCCGGGACTAGCGGGACCTACAATGAGCAGTTCTTC. The whole variable domain, filled in from reference TRBV9 and TRBJ2-1, reads DSGVTQTPKHLITATGQRVTLRCSPRSGDLSVYWYQQSLDQGLQFLIQYYNGEERAKGNILERFSAQQFPDLHSELNLSSLELGDSALYFCASSPGTSGTYNEQFFGPGTRLTVL.

This chain links TRBV6-6 with TRBJ1-1; 7 bases align to TRBD1. The CDR3 is 16 amino acids. CDR1 and CDR2 (germline): MNHNY, SVGAGI (reference sequence). V was pared by 6 bases and J by 7 bases, with 17 bases of the junction left unmatched. In DNA form, the CDR3 reads TGTGCCAGCAGCCCCGGGAAGGGGGCAACTAGGAGTGAAGCTTTCTTT. This translates into CASSPGKGATRSEAFF.

The rearrangement joins TRBV7-9 to TRBJ1-4, with 7 bases matching TRBD1. This CDR3 comprises 11 residues. V lost 3 bases to trimming and J lost 13 bases; unmatched junction nucleotides: 2. Germline loops: CDR1 SEHNR, CDR2 FQNEAQ (reference sequence). CDR3 region: CASSLGQLLFF. The DNA of the CDR3 is TGTGCCAGCAGCTTGGGACAGCTACTGTTTTTT.

The gene calls are TRBV4-1 and TRBJ1-6; D call uncertain. Per germline, CDR1 MGHRA and CDR2 YSYEKL. Trimming cost V 1 base and J 10 bases, with 11 bases left between them. The length of the CDR3 is 14 residues. This CDR3 reads CASSQGRIESPLHF. DNA for the CDR3: TGCGCCAGCAGCCAAGGAAGGATAGAGTCACCCCTCCACTTT.

This chain joins TRBV4-2 and TRBJ1-6; no reliable D call. Trimming removed 0 bases at V and 9 bases at J, with 9 bases between. The germline V gene has CDR1 LGHNA and CDR2 YNFKEQ. The CDR3 extends over 14 amino acids. The DNA of the CDR3 is TGTGCCAGCAGCCAAGACGCTGCCAGTTCACCCCTCCACTTT. This codes for CASSQDAASSPLHF.

The V and J genes are TRBV25-1 and TRBJ2-1, with 9 bases matching TRBD1. V lost 2 bases to trimming and J lost 5 bases; unmatched junction nucleotides: 4. Germline loops: CDR1 MGHDK, CDR2 SYGVNS. This CDR3 has 15 amino acids. CDR3: CASSEPGTGNNEQFF. The CDR3 DNA reads TGTGCCAGCAGTGAACCCGGGACAGGGAACAATGAGCAGTTCTTC. The full variable domain, completed using reference TRBV25-1 and TRBJ2-1, is EADIYQTPRYLVIGTGKKITLECSQTMGHDKMYWYQQDPGMELHLIHYSYGVNSTEKGDLSSESTVSRIRTEHFPLTLESARPSHTSQYLCASSEPGTGNNEQFFGPGTRLTVL.